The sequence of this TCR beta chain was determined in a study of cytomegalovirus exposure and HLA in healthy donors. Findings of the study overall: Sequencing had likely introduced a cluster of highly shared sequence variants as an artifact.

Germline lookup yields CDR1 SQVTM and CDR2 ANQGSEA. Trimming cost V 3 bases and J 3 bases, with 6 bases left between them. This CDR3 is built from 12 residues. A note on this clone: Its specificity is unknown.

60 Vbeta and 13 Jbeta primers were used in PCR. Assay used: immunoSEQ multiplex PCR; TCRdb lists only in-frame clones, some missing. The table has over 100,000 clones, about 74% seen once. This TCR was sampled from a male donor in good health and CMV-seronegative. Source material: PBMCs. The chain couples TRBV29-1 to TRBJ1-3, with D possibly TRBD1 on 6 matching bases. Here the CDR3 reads CSVDRGGNTIYF. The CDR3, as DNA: TGCAGCGTTGACAGGGGTGGAAACACCATATATTTT.